The source of this T cell receptor (beta chain) is a study of T cell responses to AZD1222 COVID-19 vaccine. This clone appeared a few times. Data came from immunoSEQ multiplex PCR; TCRdb stores just in-frame clones and leaves some out. The profile covers about 100,000 clones, with around 87% appearing a single time and over 4% taken by the ten largest. Germline-derived CDR1 and CDR2 are SEHNR and FQNEAQ (reference sequence). CDR3 length: 14 amino acids. V trimming: 3 bases; J trimming: 4 bases; junction bases outside the gene matches: 2. Specimen: peripheral blood, collected on day 0 of MenACWY control vaccination. This TCR was recovered from an adult in good health. The rearrangement uses TRBV7-9 and TRBJ1-4, with 7 bases matching TRBD1. The CDR3 sequence: CASSFGQVNEKLFF. The DNA for the CDR3 is TGTGCCAGCAGCTTCGGACAGGTTAATGAAAAACTGTTTTTT. Looking up the rest from reference TRBV7-9 and TRBJ1-4 gives the full variable domain: DTGVSQNPRHKITKRGQNVTFRCDPISEHNRLYWYRQTLGQGPEFLTYFQNEAQLEKSRLLSDRFSAERPKGSFSTLEIQRTEQGDSAMYLCASSFGQVNEKLFFGSGTQLSVL.